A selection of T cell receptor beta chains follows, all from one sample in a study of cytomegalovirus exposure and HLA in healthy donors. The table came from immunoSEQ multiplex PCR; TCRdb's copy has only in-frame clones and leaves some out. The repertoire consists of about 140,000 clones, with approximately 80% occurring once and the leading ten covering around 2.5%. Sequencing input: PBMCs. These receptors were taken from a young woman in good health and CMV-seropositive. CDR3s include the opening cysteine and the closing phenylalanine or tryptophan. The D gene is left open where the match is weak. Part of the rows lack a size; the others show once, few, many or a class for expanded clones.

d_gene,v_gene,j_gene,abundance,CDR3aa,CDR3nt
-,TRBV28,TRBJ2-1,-,CASTPGSYNEQFF,TGTGCCAGCACCCCGGGGAGTTACAATGAGCAGTTCTTC
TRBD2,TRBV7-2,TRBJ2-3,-,CASSLVAGRGDTQYF,TGTGCCAGCAGCTTAGTAGCGGGGCGGGGAGATACGCAGTATTTT
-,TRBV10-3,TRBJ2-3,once,CAISEGSADTDTQYF,TGTGCCATCAGTGAGGGCAGCGCGGACACAGATACGCAGTATTTT
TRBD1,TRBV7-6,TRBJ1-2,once,CASSLGTGQEGYTF,TGTGCCAGCAGCTTAGGGACAGGGCAGGAAGGCTACACCTTC
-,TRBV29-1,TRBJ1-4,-,CSVEDWGGTNEKLFF,TGCAGCGTTGAAGATTGGGGGGGAACTAATGAAAAACTGTTTTTT
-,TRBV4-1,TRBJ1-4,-,CASSQGRARGGEKLFF,TGCGCCAGCAGCCAAGGTCGTGCGCGGGGAGGGGAAAAACTGTTTTTT
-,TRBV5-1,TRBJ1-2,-,CASSPRKPNYGYTF,TGCGCCAGCAGCCCCAGGAAGCCTAACTATGGCTACACCTTC
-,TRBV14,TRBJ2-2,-,CASSQEFAGGELFF,TGTGCCAGCAGCCAAGAGTTCGCGGGCGGGGAGCTGTTTTTT
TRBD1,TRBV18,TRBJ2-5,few,CASSPGQGRETQYF,TGTGCCAGCTCACCTGGACAGGGGAGAGAGACCCAGTACTTC
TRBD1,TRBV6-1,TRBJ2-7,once,CASSEGQGEFYEQYF,TGTGCCAGCAGTGAGGGTCAGGGGGAGTTCTACGAGCAGTACTTC
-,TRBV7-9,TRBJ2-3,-,CASSSSPGTDTQYF,TGTGCCAGCAGCTCGAGCCCTGGCACAGATACGCAGTATTTT
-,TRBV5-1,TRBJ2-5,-,CASSLGMRAETQYF,TGCGCCAGCAGCTTGGGAATGCGTGCAGAGACCCAGTACTTC
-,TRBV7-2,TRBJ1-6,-,CASSLIPDWSPLHF,TGTGCCAGCAGCTTAATCCCGGACTGGTCACCCCTCCACTTT
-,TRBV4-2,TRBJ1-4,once,CASSQRQRKTTNEKLFF,TGTGCCAGCAGCCAACGACAAAGGAAAACAACTAATGAAAAACTGTTTTTT
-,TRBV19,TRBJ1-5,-,CASSRQPNQPQHF,TGTGCCAGTAGTCGACAGCCCAATCAGCCCCAGCATTTT
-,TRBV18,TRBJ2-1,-,CASSPLLGGESNEQFF,TGTGCCAGCTCACCACTATTAGGTGGGGAGTCCAATGAGCAGTTCTTC
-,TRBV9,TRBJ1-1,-,CASSVASRNTEAFF,TGTGCCAGCAGCGTAGCTAGTCGGAACACTGAAGCTTTCTTT
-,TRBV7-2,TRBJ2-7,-,CASSPKGTAYEQYF,TGTGCCAGCAGCCCAAAAGGGACTGCCTACGAGCAGTACTTC
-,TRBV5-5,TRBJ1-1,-,CASSLAGDRAEAFF,TGTGCCAGCAGCTTGGCCGGGGATCGGGCTGAAGCTTTCTTT
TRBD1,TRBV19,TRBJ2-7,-,CASSPDRGLNEQYF,TGTGCCAGTAGTCCGGACAGGGGGCTTAACGAGCAGTACTTC
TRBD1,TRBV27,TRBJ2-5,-,CASSKGRTGGYQETQYF,TGTGCCAGCAGTAAGGGGAGGACAGGGGGGTACCAAGAGACCCAGTACTTC
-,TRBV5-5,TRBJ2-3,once,CASSLVLSTDTQYF,TGTGCCAGCAGCTTGGTTCTTAGCACAGATACGCAGTATTTT
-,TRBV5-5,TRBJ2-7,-,CASTLGGTKASYEQYF,TGTGCCAGCACGCTTGGGGGGACCAAAGCCTCCTACGAGCAGTACTTC
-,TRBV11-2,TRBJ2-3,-,CASSHLMAGTDTQYF,TGTGCCAGCAGCCACCTGATGGCAGGGACAGATACGCAGTATTTT
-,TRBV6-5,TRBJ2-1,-,CASSYSLRDSYNEQFF,TGTGCCAGCAGTTACTCGTTGCGGGACTCCTACAATGAGCAGTTCTTC
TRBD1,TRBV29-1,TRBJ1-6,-,CSVGDRANSPLHF,TGCAGCGTGGGGGACAGGGCTAATTCACCCCTCCACTTT
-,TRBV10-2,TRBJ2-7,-,CASSVEGAEQYF,TGCGCCAGCAGTGTGGAGGGGGCCGAGCAGTACTTC
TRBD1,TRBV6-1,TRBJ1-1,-,CASSEVGTGGTEAFF,TGTGCCAGCAGTGAAGTCGGGACAGGGGGCACTGAAGCTTTCTTT
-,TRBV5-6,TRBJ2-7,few,CASRRDRTDYEQYF,TGTGCCAGCAGGCGGGACAGAACCGACTACGAGCAGTACTTC
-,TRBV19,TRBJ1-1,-,CASSIELRNTEAFF,TGTGCCAGTAGTATAGAGCTAAGGAACACTGAAGCTTTCTTT
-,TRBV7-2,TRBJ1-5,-,CASSRQGYSNQPQHF,TGTGCCAGCAGCAGGCAGGGGTATAGCAATCAGCCCCAGCATTTT
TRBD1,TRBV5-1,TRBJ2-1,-,CASSFGTGGYNEQFF,TGCGCCAGCAGCTTCGGGACAGGGGGGTACAATGAGCAGTTCTTC
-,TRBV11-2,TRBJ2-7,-,CASSYKGAGSYEQYF,TGTGCCAGCAGCTACAAAGGGGCAGGTTCCTACGAGCAGTACTTC
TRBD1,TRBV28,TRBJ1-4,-,CASSDGAGQVEKLFF,TGTGCCAGCAGCGACGGGGCGGGACAGGTTGAAAAACTGTTTTTT
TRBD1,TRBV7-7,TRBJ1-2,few,CASSPGQGFSYGYTF,TGTGCCAGCAGCCCGGGACAGGGGTTTAGCTATGGCTACACCTTC
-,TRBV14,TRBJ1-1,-,CASSQAVSRVPEKNTEAFF,TGTGCCAGCAGCCAAGCTGTCTCCCGGGTCCCAGAGAAGAACACTGAAGCTTTCTTT
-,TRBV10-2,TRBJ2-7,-,CASSGVGLARDSYEQYF,TGCGCCAGCAGTGGAGTTGGCTTGGCTCGGGACTCCTACGAGCAGTACTTC